This TCR beta chain was sequenced for a study of T cells in narcolepsy. With 6 bases removed from V and 0 bases from J, the gap between germline ends came to 12 bases. The CDR3 extends over 15 amino acids. CDR1 is LNHDA, CDR2 SQIVND, per germline (reference sequence). Here immunoSEQ multiplex PCR was the method, and the copy in TCRdb shows in-frame clones only, minus some. The table includes 2,000 to 3,000 clones, less than 30% detected once. Sample share makes this clone large. Its specificity is unknown. Sequencing used cultured CD4+ T cells from cerebrospinal fluid. This receptor was identified in a human donor with narcolepsy. J is TRBJ1-5 and V is TRBV19; possibly TRBD1 for D (5 bases). The CDR3, as DNA: TGTGCCAGTAGGAGGGGAGTTTATAGCAATCAGCCCCAGCATTTT. As protein: CASRRGVYSNQPQHF.